This T cell receptor (beta chain) was identified in a study of blood T cell repertoires in COVID-19. Study summary: Researchers got acute and convalescent COVID-19 samples from the United States, Italy and Spain. T cells, B-cell-depleted T cells, or PBMCs supplied cDNA or gDNA.

Deletions cut 2 bases from V and 2 bases from J, with 13 bases between. The CDR3 is 15 residues long. In germline, CDR1 is SGHKS, CDR2 YYEKEE (reference sequence). Methods used by the authors: Nucleated cell counts were estimated from reference gene primer amplification. The data were produced by immunoSEQ multiplex PCR, yet TCRdb's version contains in-frame clones alone and is incomplete. The V and J calls and clone size were taken over from that table, and D and trimming were inferred from the DNA. The data contain fewer than 40,000 clones, roughly nine tenths of them seen just once; the ten biggest clones take up approximately 9.6%.

The V gene is TRBV5-5, the J gene TRBJ1-1; D remains unclear. This TCR was recovered from a human donor with active COVID-19. The donor label of this sample is uncertain. Sequences were obtained from peripheral blood. CDR3 DNA: TGTGCCAGCAGCTTTCGGTCTCGGGGTAACACTGAAGCTTTCTTT. It translates to CASSFRSRGNTEAFF.